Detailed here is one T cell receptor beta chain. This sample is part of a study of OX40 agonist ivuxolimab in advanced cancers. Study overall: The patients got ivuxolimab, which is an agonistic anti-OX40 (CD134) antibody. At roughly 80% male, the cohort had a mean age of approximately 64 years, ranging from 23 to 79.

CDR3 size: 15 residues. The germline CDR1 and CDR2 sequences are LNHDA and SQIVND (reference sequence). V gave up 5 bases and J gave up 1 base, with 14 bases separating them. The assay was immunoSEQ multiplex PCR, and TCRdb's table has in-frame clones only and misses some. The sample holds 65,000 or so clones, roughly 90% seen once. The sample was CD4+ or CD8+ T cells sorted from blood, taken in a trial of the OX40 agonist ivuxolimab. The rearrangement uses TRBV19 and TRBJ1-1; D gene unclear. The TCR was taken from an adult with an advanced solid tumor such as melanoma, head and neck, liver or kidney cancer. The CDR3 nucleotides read TGTGCCAGTAGTCCCAGAACACCTCCGAACACTGAAGCTTTCTTT. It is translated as CASSPRTPPNTEAFF. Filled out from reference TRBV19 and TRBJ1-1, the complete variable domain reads DGGITQSPKYLFRKEGQNVTLSCEQNLNHDAMYWYRQDPGQGLRLIYYSQIVNDFQKGDIAEGYSVSREKKESFPLTVTSAQKNPTAFYLCASSPRTPPNTEAFFGQGTRLTVV.